This TCR beta chain was identified in a study of OX40 agonist ivuxolimab in advanced cancers. As for the study in general: Patients' therapy was ivuxolimab, an antibody that acts as an agonist of OX40 (CD134). Patients achieving partial responses numbered three: one hepatocellular carcinoma case and two cutaneous melanoma cases. General study points: Doses of 0.1 to 3.0 mg/kg were accompanied by clonal expansion of CD4+ and CD8+ blood T cells by week 6. Which antigen the expanded peripheral T cells recognized is unknown.

Points on this clone: Its antigen is still unknown.

The data were produced by immunoSEQ multiplex PCR, yet TCRdb's version contains in-frame clones alone and is incomplete. The sample has some 90,000 clones; roughly 91% are singletons. J gave up 7 bases and V 0 bases, and 2 bases lay outside the gene matches. The CDR3 spans 15 residues. Germline V gives CDR1 MGHRA, CDR2 YSYEKL. The receptor's source is an adult with an advanced solid tumor such as melanoma, head and neck, liver or kidney cancer. The sequencing used CD4+ or CD8+ T cells sorted from blood, collected in a trial of the OX40 agonist ivuxolimab. The chain has TRBV4-1 and TRBJ1-4, with TRBD1 identical over 10 bases. CDR3 in amino acids: CASSQERDRGEKLFF. The DNA of the CDR3 is TGCGCCAGCAGCCAAGAGCGGGACAGGGGTGAAAAACTGTTTTTT.